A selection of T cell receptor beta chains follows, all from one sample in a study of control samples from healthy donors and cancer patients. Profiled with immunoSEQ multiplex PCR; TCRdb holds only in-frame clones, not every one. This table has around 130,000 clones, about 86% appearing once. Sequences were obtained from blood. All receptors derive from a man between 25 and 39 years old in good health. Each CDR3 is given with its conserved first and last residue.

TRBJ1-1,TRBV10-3,CATSTEAEAFF
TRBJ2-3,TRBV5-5,CASSVWTGGSTDTQYF
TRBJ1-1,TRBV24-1,CATSALPGGAFYPNTEAFF
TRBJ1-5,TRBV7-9,CASAFGDQPQHF
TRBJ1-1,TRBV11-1,CASSLGQSNTEAFF
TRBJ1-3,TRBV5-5,CASSPGQGLGNTIYF
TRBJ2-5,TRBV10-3,CAISGASGAQETQYF
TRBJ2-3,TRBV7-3,CASSEDGPDTQYF
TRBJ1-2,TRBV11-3,CASSSYRGHGYTF
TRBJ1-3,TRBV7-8,CASSPQGSGNTIYF
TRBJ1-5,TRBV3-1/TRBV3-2,CASSPEYNQPQHF
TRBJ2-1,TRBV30,CAWIQGASYNEQFF